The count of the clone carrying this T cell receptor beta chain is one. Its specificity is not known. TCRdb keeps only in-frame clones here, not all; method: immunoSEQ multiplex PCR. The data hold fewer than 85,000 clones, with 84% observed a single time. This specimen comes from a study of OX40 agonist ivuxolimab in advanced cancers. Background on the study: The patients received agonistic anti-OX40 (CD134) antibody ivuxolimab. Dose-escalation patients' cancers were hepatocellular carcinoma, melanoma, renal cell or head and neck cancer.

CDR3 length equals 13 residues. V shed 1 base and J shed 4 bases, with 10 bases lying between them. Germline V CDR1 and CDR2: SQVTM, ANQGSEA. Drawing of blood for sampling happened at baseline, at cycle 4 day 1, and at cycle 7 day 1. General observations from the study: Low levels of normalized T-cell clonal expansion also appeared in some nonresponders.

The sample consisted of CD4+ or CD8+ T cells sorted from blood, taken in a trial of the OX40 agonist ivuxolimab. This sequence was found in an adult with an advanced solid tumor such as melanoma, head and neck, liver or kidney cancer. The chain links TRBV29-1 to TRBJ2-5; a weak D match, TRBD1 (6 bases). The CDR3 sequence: CSVEVAGAETQYF. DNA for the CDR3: TGCAGCGTTGAAGTCGCAGGGGCAGAGACCCAGTACTTC.